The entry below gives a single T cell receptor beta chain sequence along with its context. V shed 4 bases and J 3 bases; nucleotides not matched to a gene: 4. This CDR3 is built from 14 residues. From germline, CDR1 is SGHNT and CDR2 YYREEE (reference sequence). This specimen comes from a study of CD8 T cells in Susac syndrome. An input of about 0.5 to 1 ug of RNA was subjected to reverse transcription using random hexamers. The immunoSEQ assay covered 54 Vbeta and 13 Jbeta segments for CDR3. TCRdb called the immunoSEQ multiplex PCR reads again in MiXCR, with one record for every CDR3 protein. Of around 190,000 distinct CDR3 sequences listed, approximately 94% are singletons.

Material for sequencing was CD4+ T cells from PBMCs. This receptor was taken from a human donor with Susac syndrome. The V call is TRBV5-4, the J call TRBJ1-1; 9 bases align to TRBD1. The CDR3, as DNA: TGTGCCAGCAGCCTGAGGGACAGGGACACTGAAGCTTTCTTT. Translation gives CASSLRDRDTEAFF.